The entry below describes one TCR beta chain. As originally analysed: Quantification of nucleated cells was approximated via reference gene primer amplification. The protocol was immunoSEQ multiplex PCR, while the TCRdb copy is restricted to in-frame clones and leaves out a portion. The V and J calls and clone size were taken over from that table, and D and trimming were inferred from the DNA. The data hold 150,000 to 200,000 clones, with more than 75% observed a single time. The data originate from a study of blood T cell repertoires in COVID-19. On the study more broadly: Sites across the United States, Italy and Spain contributed samples from acute and convalescent COVID-19.

This CDR3 region has 14 residues. Germline CDR1 SGHRS, CDR2 YFSETQ. The V segment lost 0 bases and the J segment 8 bases; nucleotides outside the gene matches: 5. The chain has TRBV5-1 and TRBJ2-1; 7 bases are shared with TRBD2. This TCR derives from a woman aged 50 to 60 with COVID-19, enrolled during active disease. Sequencing used peripheral blood. The CDR3 region is CASSLAGGIDEQFF. For the CDR3, the DNA is TGCGCCAGCAGCTTGGCGGGGGGTATAGATGAGCAGTTCTTC.